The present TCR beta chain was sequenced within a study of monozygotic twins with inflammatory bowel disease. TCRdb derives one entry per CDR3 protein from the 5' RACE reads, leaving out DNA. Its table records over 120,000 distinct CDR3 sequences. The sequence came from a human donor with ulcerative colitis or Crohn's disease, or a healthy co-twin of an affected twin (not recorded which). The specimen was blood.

The CDR3 loop reads CASSQVTGFGPQHF. This chain links TRBV4-1 with TRBJ1-5; TCRdb reports TRBD1, a call that lacks DNA to check it against. The CDR3 runs to 14 residues. CDR1 is MGHRA, CDR2 YSYEKL, per germline.